Presented here are 28 T cell receptor beta chains from one specimen sequenced in a study of cytomegalovirus exposure and HLA in healthy donors. The primer mix had 60 Vbeta and 13 Jbeta primers. Assay used: immunoSEQ multiplex PCR; TCRdb lists only in-frame clones, some missing. The data contain about 160,000 clones, 75% to 85% of them seen just once; the ten biggest clones take up roughly 4%. Sequences were obtained from PBMCs. The receptors here all came from a human donor in good health.

V is TRBV5-6 and J is TRBJ2-1; TRBD2 agrees at 7 bases. Germline CDR1 and CDR2: SGHDT and YYEEEE. Losses at the gene ends were 3 bases for V and 4 bases for J; bases not matched to a gene: 4. The CDR3 runs to 14 residues. CDR3 sequence reads: CASSSRDYYNEQFF. For the CDR3, the DNA is TGTGCCAGCAGCTCCCGGGACTATTACAATGAGCAGTTCTTC.

V usage is TRBV7-3 and J usage is TRBJ1-2; TRBD1 agrees at 9 bases. The CDR3 runs to 13 residues. With V trimmed by 5 bases and J by 8 bases, 6 bases remained unmatched. Germline assignment: CDR1 SGHTA and CDR2 FQGTGA. The CDR3, as DNA: TGTGCCAGCAGCCAAACAGGGGGCTTGGGCTACACCTTC. As protein: CASSQTGGLGYTF. Variable domain in full (rest from reference TRBV7-3 and TRBJ1-2): GAGVSQTPSNKVTEKGKYVELRCDPISGHTALYWYRQSLGQGPEFLIYFQGTGAADDSGLPNDRFFAVRPEGSVSTLKIQRTERGDSAVYLCASSQTGGLGYTFGSGTRLTVV.

This chain uses TRBV7-8 with TRBJ2-7; 11 nucleotides line up with TRBD2. The CDR3 is 15 residues long. Germline values: CDR1 SGHVS, CDR2 FQNEAQ. J lost 5 bases, V lost 5 bases, and 8 bases had no gene match. The CDR3 is CASSPIAGGIDEQYF. CDR3 nucleotide sequence: TGTGCCAGCAGCCCGATAGCGGGAGGGATTGACGAGCAGTACTTC.

The chain carries TRBV10-3 and TRBJ2-4, with TRBD1 identical over 7 bases. The CDR3 contains 13 residues. V was pared by 6 bases and J by 5 bases, with 4 bases of the junction left unmatched. Per germline, CDR1 ENHRY and CDR2 SYGVKD. The CDR3 protein is CAIRDTGENIQYF. Written as DNA, the CDR3 is TGTGCCATCAGAGACACAGGGGAAAACATTCAGTACTTC.

This clone was seen just once. The chain carries TRBV7-3 and TRBJ2-1; tentatively, D is TRBD2 (6 bases). The CDR3 length is 17 residues. V lost 1 base and J 4 bases, leaving 17 bases between the germline ends. Germline CDR1 is SGHTA and CDR2 is FQGTGA. The CDR3 bases are TGTGCCAGCAGCTTAAGAAAAGGGCGGGAACCTTACAATGAGCAGTTCTTC. Translation: CASSLRKGREPYNEQFF.

The chain joins TRBV7-2 to TRBJ2-2; perhaps TRBD1 as D (6 bases). The CDR3 has 15 residues. Germline V gene lookup returns CDR1 SGHTA and CDR2 FQGNSA. Trimming took 3 bases from V and 2 from J, leaving 10 bases between them. CDR3 residues: CASSLVRGNTGELFF. For the CDR3, the DNA is TGTGCCAGCAGCTTGGTCAGGGGAAACACCGGGGAGCTGTTTTTT. The full variable domain, rest sourced from reference TRBV7-2 and TRBJ2-2, is GAGVSQSPSNKVTEKGKDVELRCDPISGHTALYWYRQSLGQGLEFLIYFQGNSAPDKSGLPSDRFSAERTGGSVSTLTIQRTQQEDSAVYLCASSLVRGNTGELFFGEGSRLTVL.

V gene TRBV28 combines with J gene TRBJ1-4; 8 bases are a match to TRBD1. The CDR3 length is 14 residues. The ends lost 3 bases at V and 8 bases at J; junction bases unmatched: 5. Germline V lookup: CDR1 MDHEN, CDR2 SYDVKM. CDR3 in amino acids: CASSLRTGHEKLFF. CDR3 coding DNA: TGTGCCAGCAGTTTGAGGACAGGGCACGAAAAACTGTTTTTT.

Written as DNA, the CDR3 is TGCGCCAGCAGCCCGAGAGATCGTGGGACAGGGAACAGCTCCTACAATGAGCAGTTCTTC. Its translation: CASSPRDRGTGNSSYNEQFF. V gene TRBV4-3 combines with J gene TRBJ2-1; TRBD1 matches at 9 bases. CDR3 length: 20 residues. The junction had 16 bases not matched to a gene; V was cut back by 4 bases and J by 0 bases. Germline assignment: CDR1 LGHNA and CDR2 YSLEER.

This chain joins TRBV7-6 and TRBJ1-1; no clear D. The CDR3 loop spans 16 amino acids. Germline V CDR1 and CDR2: SGHVS, FNYEAQ. V lost 5 bases and J 8 bases, leaving 24 bases between the germline ends. As DNA, the CDR3 is TGTGCCAGCAGCCCCCCGCCAGGAAAACCCGGGGAAGAAGCTTTCTTT. Translated, it gives CASSPPPGKPGEEAFF.

Only a few counts were recorded for this clone. The CDR3 loop is CASSTPRGGAYNEQFF. Here the CDR3 DNA reads TGTGCCAGCAGTACCCCTCGGGGGGGGGCCTACAATGAGCAGTTCTTC. The chain links TRBV6-6 to TRBJ2-1; 8 nucleotides line up with TRBD2. CDR3 length: 16 residues. J gave up 2 bases and V 5 bases, and 8 bases lay outside the gene matches. Germline CDR1 and CDR2: MNHNY and SVGAGI (reference sequence).

This chain uses TRBV7-9 with TRBJ1-4; D is ambiguous. Germline-derived CDR1 and CDR2 are SEHNR and FQNEAQ (reference sequence). This CDR3 region has 14 residues. With 0 bases removed from V and 4 bases from J, the gap between germline ends came to 6 bases. CDR3 sequence (DNA): TGTGCCAGCAGCTTAGCAGCATATAATGAAAAACTGTTTTTT. This encodes CASSLAAYNEKLFF.

In this sample, this clone turned up a few times. The chain joins TRBV2 to TRBJ1-5; 8 bases match TRBD1. The V and J ends lost 6 bases and 3 bases, in that order; junction bases with no gene match: 16. CDR3 length: 18 amino acids. Looked up from germline, CDR1 is SNHLY and CDR2 is FYNNEI. Written as DNA, the CDR3 is TGTGCCAGCAGCGGAGGGGTGGGCAGGGGGCATCTCAATCAGCCCCAGCATTTT. Its protein is CASSGGVGRGHLNQPQHF.

This clone was found a few times. V is TRBV4-3 and J is TRBJ2-7, with 10 positions matching TRBD2. The CDR3 spans 15 residues. V lost 2 bases and J lost 4; bases outside the gene matches: 5. Germline values: CDR1 LGHNA, CDR2 YSLEER. The CDR3 is CASSQWLAGAYEQYF. CDR3 sequence (DNA): TGCGCCAGCAGCCAATGGCTAGCGGGAGCTTACGAGCAGTACTTC.

The J gene is TRBJ2-7, the V gene TRBV11-2, with TRBD1 matching 10 bases. Germline-derived CDR1 and CDR2 are SGHAT and FQNNGV. This CDR3 has 15 amino acids. The V segment lost 3 bases and the J segment 0 bases; nucleotides outside the gene matches: 2. The DNA for the CDR3 is TGTGCCAGCAGCTTGGGGACAGGGGCCTCCTACGAGCAGTACTTC. It translates to CASSLGTGASYEQYF.

The V gene is TRBV5-4, the J gene TRBJ2-1; D possibly corresponds to TRBD1 (5 bases). Germline V gene lookup returns CDR1 SGHNT and CDR2 YYREEE (reference sequence). V lost 6 bases and J lost 0, with 10 bases in between. The length of the CDR3 is 14 residues. Written as DNA, the CDR3 is TGTGCCAGCAAGACAAGGGGCTCCTACAATGAGCAGTTCTTC. Its translation is CASKTRGSYNEQFF.

The chain has TRBV2 and TRBJ1-1; perhaps TRBD1 as D (5 bases). CDR1 and CDR2 (germline): SNHLY, FYNNEI. This CDR3 is built from 11 residues. Between the trimmed V and J ends, which lost 2 bases and 10 bases, there was a span of 8 bases. The CDR3: CASSESRGAFF. The CDR3 nucleotides are TGTGCCAGCAGTGAATCTAGGGGAGCTTTCTTT.

This chain joins TRBV5-1 and TRBJ1-1; no clear D gene. V lost 4 bases and J 5 bases, leaving 9 bases between the germline ends. The CDR3 spans 12 residues. Germline values: CDR1 SGHRS, CDR2 YFSETQ. The CDR3 nucleotides are TGCGCCAGCAGCGGACTGCGAACTGAAGCTTTCTTT. This encodes CASSGLRTEAFF.

The rearrangement links TRBV11-1 to TRBJ2-5; 8 positions agree with TRBD1. CDR1 is SGHAT, CDR2 FQDESV, per germline (reference sequence). The CDR3 has 13 amino acids. The J segment lost 11 bases and the V segment lost 4 bases, leaving 9 bases of the junction unmatched. As DNA, the CDR3 is TGTGCCAGCAGCTCAGACAGGGGCTACTCTCAGTACTTC. Encoded protein: CASSSDRGYSQYF.

The rearrangement uses TRBV12-5 and TRBJ2-1, with 11 bases aligning to TRBD1. The V segment lost 6 bases and the J segment 8 bases; nucleotides outside the gene matches: 9. This CDR3 comprises 15 residues. CDR1 and CDR2 from the germline V gene are LGHNT and FRNRAP. CDR3 nucleotide sequence: TGTGCTAGTGGCCGCCCGGGACAGGGGGTGGATGAGCAGTTCTTC. It is translated as CASGRPGQGVDEQFF.

This rearrangement joins TRBV15 to TRBJ2-3, with TRBD2 matching 12 bases. CDR1 and CDR2 (germline): LNHNV, YYDKDF (reference sequence). The junction had 10 bases not matched to a gene; V was cut back by 5 bases and J by 7 bases. The CDR3 spans 16 residues. The CDR3, as DNA: TGTGCCACCAGCCTTGGCGGAACTAGCGGGGGGCATACGCAGTATTTT. Protein sequence: CATSLGGTSGGHTQYF.

The V and J genes are TRBV18 and TRBJ2-1; TRBD2 matches at 9 bases. This CDR3 region has 13 residues. V lost 8 bases and J lost 8; bases outside the gene matches: 7. The germline gives CDR1 KGHSH, CDR2 LQKENI. The CDR3 DNA sequence: TGTGCCAGCAAGACTAGCGGTGTCGATGAGCAGTTCTTC. It specifies CASKTSGVDEQFF.

This clone showed up just once. V is TRBV11-1 and J is TRBJ2-7; D remains ambiguous. CDR1 and CDR2 from the germline V gene are SGHAT and FQDESV (reference sequence). The CDR3 loop spans 13 amino acids. The V end lost 1 base, the J end lost 6 bases, and 10 bases lay between the germline ends. This CDR3 reads CASSLGQAREQYF. The CDR3 coding sequence is TGTGCCAGCAGCTTAGGTCAGGCCCGCGAGCAGTACTTC.

This chain connects TRBV7-9 to TRBJ2-7; TRBD1 matches 9 bases. CDR3 size: 14 residues. V shed 5 bases and J 0 bases; nucleotides not matched to a gene: 2. The germline V gene encodes CDR1 SEHNR and CDR2 FQNEAQ (reference sequence). The CDR3 protein is CASSGTGPSYEQYF. In DNA form, the CDR3 reads TGTGCCAGCAGCGGGACAGGGCCCTCCTACGAGCAGTACTTC. Full variable domain (rest looked up from reference TRBV7-9 and TRBJ2-7): DTGVSQNPRHKITKRGQNVTFRCDPISEHNRLYWYRQTLGQGPEFLTYFQNEAQLEKSRLLSDRFSAERPKGSFSTLEIQRTEQGDSAMYLCASSGTGPSYEQYFGPGTRLTVT.

V and J are TRBV19 and TRBJ1-2, with D possibly TRBD1 on 5 matching bases. Germline lookup yields CDR1 LNHDA and CDR2 SQIVND (reference sequence). CDR3 length: 11 residues. Between the trimmed V and J ends, which lost 9 bases and 4 bases, there was a span of 9 bases. CDR3 loop: CASYGGYGYTF. The CDR3 DNA reads TGTGCCAGCTACGGGGGCTATGGCTACACCTTC.

This sequence joins TRBV6-5 and TRBJ2-5; D gene uncertain. CDR3 length: 14 amino acids. Germline-derived CDR1 and CDR2 are MNHEY and SVGAGI. V was trimmed by 0 bases and J by 3 bases, leaving 8 bases between them. DNA for the CDR3: TGTGCCAGCAGTTACTCGGAAACAGAAGAGACCCAGTACTTC. This codes for CASSYSETEETQYF.

The genes are TRBV6-6 and TRBJ2-3; D perhaps matches TRBD2 (5 bases). V shed 8 bases and J shed 2 bases, with 20 bases lying between them. The CDR3 has 16 amino acids. Germline V gene lookup returns CDR1 MNHNY and CDR2 SVGAGI (reference sequence). DNA for the CDR3: TGTGCCAGCCGAGATCCGGGATTAACGTACACAGATACGCAGTATTTT. Amino acid sequence: CASRDPGLTYTDTQYF.

This clone has just one count. This chain uses TRBV5-1 with TRBJ2-6; the match to TRBD1 covers 8 bases. From germline, CDR1 is SGHRS and CDR2 YFSETQ. The CDR3 covers 17 residues. Trimming at V came to 4 bases and at J to 4 bases, leaving 10 bases not matched to a gene. The CDR3 nucleotides read TGCGCCAGCAGCGGAACCGGGACAGGTTCCGGGGCCAACGTCCTGACTTTC. This translates into CASSGTGTGSGANVLTF.

The chain employs TRBV9 and TRBJ1-4; D unresolved. The CDR3 covers 16 residues. V was trimmed by 1 base and J by 0 bases, leaving 10 bases between them. The germline V gene encodes CDR1 SGDLS and CDR2 YYNGEE. The CDR3 DNA follows: TGTGCCAGCAGCGTATTTGGCCAGGCAACTAATGAAAAACTGTTTTTT. Translating it yields CASSVFGQATNEKLFF.